The rows below give T cell receptor beta chains drawn from one sample of a study of blood T cells in healthy people across ages. TCRdb processed the 5' RACE reads anew with MiXCR; each CDR3 protein has one entry. The table has fewer than 700,000 distinct CDR3 sequences, 47% seen once; the top ten hold approximately 23%. Sequenced material: blood. These receptors all come from a man aged 80 or over in good health. The CDR3 runs from the conserved cysteine through the conserved F or W. Fields, in order: J gene, D gene, V gene, clone size, CDR3 protein, CDR3 DNA. The D gene is left open where the match is weak. Clone size is given for some rows only: seen once, a few or many times, or a class if the clone is expanded.

J gene: TRBJ1-1
D gene: -
V gene: TRBV3-1
clone size: -
CDR3 protein: CASSRGWGTEAFF
CDR3 DNA: TGTGCCAGCAGCCGAGGCTGGGGCACTGAAGCTTTCTTT

J gene: TRBJ2-2
D gene: TRBD1
V gene: TRBV6-5
clone size: few
CDR3 protein: CASSYLPGGNTGELFF
CDR3 DNA: TGTGCCAGCAGTTACCTTCCAGGGGGTAACACCGGGGAGCTGTTTTTT

J gene: TRBJ2-5
D gene: -
V gene: TRBV20-1
clone size: few
CDR3 protein: CSAWKDSRETQYF
CDR3 DNA: TGCAGTGCTTGGAAGGACTCACGGGAGACCCAGTACTTC

J gene: TRBJ1-5
D gene: -
V gene: TRBV20-1
clone size: -
CDR3 protein: CSAREGGMGNQPQHF
CDR3 DNA: TGCAGTGCTAGAGAGGGTGGGATGGGCAATCAGCCCCAGCATTTT

J gene: TRBJ2-3
D gene: -
V gene: TRBV7-2
clone size: few
CDR3 protein: CASSRTHNPADTQYF
CDR3 DNA: TGTGCCAGCAGCCGAACCCATAACCCCGCAGATACGCAGTATTTT

J gene: TRBJ2-7
D gene: TRBD2
V gene: TRBV7-9
clone size: -
CDR3 protein: CASSQGLAGGEQYF
CDR3 DNA: TGTGCCAGCAGCCAGGGACTAGCGGGAGGCGAGCAGTACTTC

J gene: TRBJ2-1
D gene: TRBD2
V gene: TRBV3-1
clone size: -
CDR3 protein: CASSQDVVAGGNEQFF
CDR3 DNA: TGTGCCAGCAGCCAAGATGTGGTAGCGGGAGGTAATGAGCAGTTCTTC

J gene: TRBJ1-6
D gene: -
V gene: TRBV19
clone size: -
CDR3 protein: CASSASRLNSPFHF
CDR3 DNA: TGTGCCAGTAGTGCCTCGAGACTAAATTCACCCTTCCACTTT

J gene: TRBJ2-7
D gene: TRBD2
V gene: TRBV6-5
clone size: many
CDR3 protein: CASSYTTSGSYEQYF
CDR3 DNA: TGTGCCAGCAGTTACACGACTAGCGGGAGTTACGAGCAGTACTTC

J gene: TRBJ2-1
D gene: -
V gene: TRBV28
clone size: -
CDR3 protein: CANSPVSHNEQFF
CDR3 DNA: TGTGCCAACAGTCCCGTTTCCCACAATGAGCAGTTCTTC

J gene: TRBJ1-5
D gene: -
V gene: TRBV20-1
clone size: few
CDR3 protein: CSAPPRQESNQPQHF
CDR3 DNA: TGCAGTGCCCCGCCCCGACAGGAGAGCAATCAGCCCCAGCATTTT

J gene: TRBJ1-4
D gene: -
V gene: TRBV7-2
clone size: -
CDR3 protein: CASSSQVGATNEKLFF
CDR3 DNA: TGTGCCAGCAGCTCTCAGGTCGGAGCAACTAATGAAAAACTGTTTTTT

J gene: TRBJ1-1
D gene: -
V gene: TRBV12-3/TRBV12-4
clone size: few
CDR3 protein: CASSPVGFTEAFF
CDR3 DNA: TGTGCCAGCAGCCCCGTCGGGTTCACTGAAGCTTTCTTT

J gene: TRBJ2-5
D gene: TRBD2
V gene: TRBV6-2/TRBV6-3
clone size: few
CDR3 protein: CASSYSLHASGDQETQYF
CDR3 DNA: TGTGCCAGCAGTTACTCCCTTCACGCTAGCGGAGACCAAGAGACCCAGTACTTC

J gene: TRBJ2-7
D gene: -
V gene: TRBV20-1
clone size: -
CDR3 protein: CSARGAEGDIYEQYF
CDR3 DNA: TGCAGTGCTAGAGGGGCCGAGGGAGACATCTACGAGCAGTACTTC

J gene: TRBJ2-3
D gene: TRBD2
V gene: TRBV9
clone size: -
CDR3 protein: CASSPSRTSGTIQTDTQYF
CDR3 DNA: TGTGCCAGCAGCCCCAGCAGGACTAGCGGGACAATACAGACAGATACGCAGTATTTT

J gene: TRBJ2-2
D gene: -
V gene: TRBV12-3/TRBV12-4
clone size: -
CDR3 protein: CASSSFGELFF
CDR3 DNA: TGTGCCAGCAGTTCTTTCGGGGAGCTGTTTTTT

J gene: TRBJ1-4
D gene: -
V gene: TRBV7-9
clone size: few
CDR3 protein: CASSNPRTTNEKLFF
CDR3 DNA: TGTGCCAGCAGCAATCCTCGGACAACTAATGAAAAACTGTTTTTT

J gene: TRBJ2-1
D gene: -
V gene: TRBV6-6
clone size: many
CDR3 protein: CASTQPGGASYNEQFF
CDR3 DNA: TGTGCCAGCACCCAGCCTGGCGGAGCCTCCTACAATGAGCAGTTCTTC

J gene: TRBJ2-1
D gene: TRBD2
V gene: TRBV25-1
clone size: -
CDR3 protein: CASSGQGLAAAEQFF
CDR3 DNA: TGTGCCAGCAGTGGACAGGGACTAGCTGCCGCTGAGCAGTTCTTC

J gene: TRBJ2-2
D gene: TRBD2
V gene: TRBV7-9
clone size: -
CDR3 protein: CASSLAVGSGRTTGELFF
CDR3 DNA: TGTGCCAGCAGCTTAGCGGTTGGTAGCGGGAGAACCACCGGGGAGCTGTTTTTT

J gene: TRBJ2-3
D gene: TRBD2
V gene: TRBV7-6
clone size: few
CDR3 protein: CASSPWTSESTDTQYF
CDR3 DNA: TGTGCCAGCAGCCCTTGGACTAGCGAAAGCACAGATACGCAGTATTTT

J gene: TRBJ1-2
D gene: -
V gene: TRBV29-1
clone size: -
CDR3 protein: CSVTGYRNYGYTF
CDR3 DNA: TGCAGCGTCACAGGGTACCGGAACTATGGCTACACCTTC

J gene: TRBJ1-2
D gene: TRBD1
V gene: TRBV20-1
clone size: few
CDR3 protein: CSAPTTKHSWDRAGYTF
CDR3 DNA: TGCAGTGCTCCCACCACAAAGCACTCCTGGGACAGGGCTGGCTACACCTTC

J gene: TRBJ2-5
D gene: TRBD1
V gene: TRBV12-5
clone size: -
CDR3 protein: CASGRPGTDQETQYF
CDR3 DNA: TGTGCTAGTGGCAGACCCGGGACAGATCAAGAGACCCAGTACTTC

J gene: TRBJ2-7
D gene: -
V gene: TRBV20-1
clone size: -
CDR3 protein: CSALGVRGFGGDEQYF
CDR3 DNA: TGCAGTGCTCTTGGAGTAAGGGGATTTGGGGGCGACGAGCAGTACTTC

J gene: TRBJ2-7
D gene: TRBD1
V gene: TRBV5-1
clone size: -
CDR3 protein: CASSLEQGAYEQYF
CDR3 DNA: TGCGCCAGCAGCTTGGAACAGGGGGCCTACGAGCAGTACTTC

J gene: TRBJ1-4
D gene: -
V gene: TRBV3-1
clone size: -
CDR3 protein: CASSPQGWANEKLFF
CDR3 DNA: TGTGCCAGCAGCCCGCAGGGTTGGGCTAATGAAAAACTGTTTTTT

J gene: TRBJ2-1
D gene: -
V gene: TRBV5-1
clone size: -
CDR3 protein: CASSPGDSHRGQFF
CDR3 DNA: TGCGCCAGCAGCCCGGGGGACTCCCACCGGGGGCAGTTCTTC

J gene: TRBJ2-3
D gene: TRBD1
V gene: TRBV6-6
clone size: many
CDR3 protein: CASSPRTGGSTDTQYF
CDR3 DNA: TGTGCCAGCAGCCCGAGGACAGGAGGAAGCACAGATACGCAGTATTTT

J gene: TRBJ2-7
D gene: -
V gene: TRBV9
clone size: -
CDR3 protein: CASSEGGLSSYEQYF
CDR3 DNA: TGTGCCAGCAGCGAGGGCGGCCTTTCCTCCTACGAGCAGTACTTC

J gene: TRBJ2-7
D gene: -
V gene: TRBV6-5
clone size: few
CDR3 protein: CASSYSGASSYEQYF
CDR3 DNA: TGTGCCAGCAGTTACTCCGGGGCGAGCTCCTACGAGCAGTACTTC

J gene: TRBJ2-7
D gene: -
V gene: TRBV7-9
clone size: few
CDR3 protein: CASSLAFGNSYEQYF
CDR3 DNA: TGTGCCAGCAGCTTAGCGTTCGGGAACAGCTACGAGCAGTACTTC

J gene: TRBJ2-1
D gene: -
V gene: TRBV29-1
clone size: few
CDR3 protein: CSVDRGALNEQFF
CDR3 DNA: TGCAGCGTTGATAGGGGGGCTCTCAATGAGCAGTTCTTC

J gene: TRBJ2-1
D gene: TRBD2
V gene: TRBV7-9
clone size: -
CDR3 protein: CASSGGLVNEQFF
CDR3 DNA: TGTGCCAGCAGCGGGGGACTAGTCAATGAGCAGTTCTTC

J gene: TRBJ2-7
D gene: -
V gene: TRBV6-5
clone size: many
CDR3 protein: CASTLGRAFSSEQYF
CDR3 DNA: TGTGCCAGCACCCTGGGCCGGGCCTTCTCCTCCGAGCAGTACTTC

J gene: TRBJ2-3
D gene: -
V gene: TRBV9
clone size: -
CDR3 protein: CASRGVDHTQYF
CDR3 DNA: TGTGCCAGCAGGGGCGTTGATCATACGCAGTATTTT

J gene: TRBJ2-3
D gene: TRBD2
V gene: TRBV20-1
clone size: -
CDR3 protein: CSGDYRARGSTDTQYF
CDR3 DNA: TGCAGTGGGGACTACCGGGCCCGAGGAAGCACAGATACGCAGTATTTT

J gene: TRBJ2-7
D gene: -
V gene: TRBV6-6
clone size: many
CDR3 protein: CASSYSGVYEQYF
CDR3 DNA: TGTGCCAGCAGTTACTCTGGCGTTTACGAGCAGTACTTC

J gene: TRBJ2-3
D gene: TRBD2
V gene: TRBV20-1
clone size: -
CDR3 protein: CSAPGGPTQYF
CDR3 DNA: TGCAGTGCCCCGGGGGGGCCTACGCAGTATTTT

J gene: TRBJ2-1
D gene: TRBD2
V gene: TRBV13
clone size: -
CDR3 protein: CDSTLSGRGGGDQFF
CDR3 DNA: TGTGACAGCACCCTTAGCGGGAGAGGTGGTGGGGACCAGTTCTTC